A single sample is the source of the 24 T cell receptor beta chains below, sequenced in a study of T cells after yellow fever vaccination. TCRdb re-derived calls from the 5' RACE reads in MiXCR, one entry per CDR3 protein. The profile shows about 120,000 distinct CDR3 sequences, roughly 15% of them singletons. Sample: CD8+ T cells sorted from PBMCs, taken 5 days after the yellow fever booster vaccination. The receptors originated from a man between 18 and 35 years old who received the YFV17D yellow fever vaccine.

This chain joins TRBV5-1 and TRBJ1-5; 9 positions match TRBD1. Germline CDR1 is SGHRS and CDR2 is YFSETQ. Trimming at V came to 3 bases and at J to 1 base, leaving 2 bases not matched to a gene. There are 15 residues in the CDR3. The DNA of the CDR3 is TGCGCCAGCAGCTGGACAGGGGTAAGCAATCAGCCCCAGCATTTT. This translates into CASSWTGVSNQPQHF.

V and J are TRBV7-2 and TRBJ2-3; 10 positions match TRBD1. This CDR3 spans 16 amino acids. The junction had 11 bases not matched to a gene; V was cut back by 3 bases and J by 8 bases. Germline CDR1 is SGHTA and CDR2 is FQGNSA. CDR3 amino acids: CASSLTGTGEGSTQYF. CDR3 bases: TGTGCCAGCAGCTTGACCGGGACAGGGGAGGGTAGTACGCAGTATTTT.

The chain couples TRBV6-1 to TRBJ2-7; D is ambiguous. Trimming took 4 bases from V and 0 from J, leaving 10 bases between them. This CDR3 comprises 14 residues. The germline V gene encodes CDR1 MNHNS and CDR2 SASEGT. The CDR3 DNA is TGTGCCAGCAGTGGCGCAGGAGTCTCCTACGAGCAGTACTTC. Translated, it gives CASSGAGVSYEQYF.

V is TRBV18 and J is TRBJ1-1; weak D call: TRBD1 (5 bases). The CDR3 covers 15 residues. Germline CDR1 KGHSH, CDR2 LQKENI. The V end lost 2 bases, the J end lost 3 bases, and 13 bases lay between the germline ends. The CDR3 protein is CASSPLGGGHTEAFF. The CDR3 nucleotides are TGTGCCAGCTCACCATTGGGGGGGGGACACACTGAAGCTTTCTTT.

At least ten counts were recorded for this clonotype. This chain uses TRBV19 with TRBJ1-5, with 9 bases lining up with TRBD1. CDR3 size: 15 residues. V was pared by 0 bases and J by 7 bases, with 4 bases of the junction left unmatched. The V gene's germline CDR1 is LNHDA and CDR2 SQIVND (reference sequence). In nucleotides, the CDR3 is TGTGCCAGTAGTATAGAATCGGGACAGGGCCAGCCCCAGCATTTT. The encoded protein is CASSIESGQGQPQHF.

The V and J genes are TRBV7-8 and TRBJ1-2; TRBD1 might be the D (6 bases). V lost 5 bases, J lost 6 bases, and 16 bases lay in between. Germline V gene lookup returns CDR1 SGHVS and CDR2 FQNEAQ. CDR3 length equals 14 residues. CDR3 coding DNA: TGTGCCAGCAGCCAAGCTAGGGGGATTGATGGCTACACCTTC. Its protein is CASSQARGIDGYTF.

This chain joins TRBV11-3 and TRBJ2-1; 10 bases fit TRBD1. After removal of 1 base from V and 1 base from J, the junction contained 7 bases not matched to a gene. The CDR3 runs 18 residues. The germline gives CDR1 SGHNT, CDR2 YENEEA. The CDR3 reads CASSLGQGARGSYNEQFF. The CDR3 coding sequence is TGTGCCAGCAGCTTAGGACAGGGGGCGCGAGGGTCCTACAATGAGCAGTTCTTC.

This chain connects TRBV7-9 to TRBJ1-2, with D unclear. CDR1 and CDR2 (germline): SEHNR, FQNEAQ (reference sequence). The CDR3 runs to 12 residues. V lost 5 bases to trimming and J lost 5 bases, with 9 bases between them. CDR3 DNA: TGTGCCAGCAGCGAACAAGTTTATGGCTACACCTTC. Its translation: CASSEQVYGYTF.

This rearrangement joins TRBV6-2 or TRBV6-3 to TRBJ2-2; the match to TRBD1 covers 8 bases. The germline V gene encodes CDR1 MNHEY and CDR2 SVGEGT. Trimming at V came to 4 bases and at J to 11 bases, leaving 9 bases not matched to a gene. This CDR3 has 14 residues. The CDR3 region has the DNA TGTGCCAGCAGTTCCAGGACAGGGACGGCTGAGCTGTTTTTT. This sequence encodes CASSSRTGTAELFF.

This clonotype has just a few counts. The chain is built from TRBV24-1 and TRBJ2-6, with no clear D. Germline CDR1 KGHDR, CDR2 SFDVKD. Trimming took off 7 bases at V and 0 bases at J, with 6 bases between the two ends. This CDR3 contains 14 residues. CDR3 protein: CATSSGSGANVLTF. CDR3 nucleotides: TGTGCCACCAGCTCTGGCTCTGGGGCCAACGTCCTGACTTTC.

This clonotype was seen only a few times. V is TRBV6-5 and J is TRBJ2-3, with D tentatively TRBD1 (5 bases). Germline-derived CDR1 and CDR2 are MNHEY and SVGAGI. The length of the CDR3 is 17 residues. V lost 2 bases and J 2 bases, leaving 17 bases between the germline ends. CDR3 in amino acids: CASSYRQGISFTDTQYF. The CDR3 DNA follows: TGTGCCAGCAGTTACCGCCAGGGAATCTCCTTCACAGATACGCAGTATTTT.

A few counts support this clonotype. The gene calls are TRBV4-1 and TRBJ1-2; the D is unclear. The CDR3 runs to 15 residues. The V gene's germline CDR1 is MGHRA and CDR2 YSYEKL. V gave up 0 bases and J gave up 0 bases, with 8 bases separating them. CDR3 loop: CASSQERRSNYGYTF. The CDR3 DNA reads as TGCGCCAGCAGCCAAGAGAGACGGTCTAACTATGGCTACACCTTC.

This clonotype has only a few counts. J is TRBJ2-1 and V is TRBV13; a weak D match, TRBD2 (6 bases). Between the trimmed V and J ends, which lost 1 base and 7 bases, there was a span of 8 bases. This CDR3 is built from 13 residues. Germline lookup yields CDR1 PRHDT and CDR2 FYEKMQ (reference sequence). The CDR3 DNA reads as TGTGCCAGCAGCTTAGTACGGGGGAATGAGCAGTTCTTC. Translation gives CASSLVRGNEQFF.

This clonotype has only a few counts. The V and J genes are TRBV2 and TRBJ1-1, with D unresolved. The CDR3 is made up of 12 amino acids. Germline V gene lookup returns CDR1 SNHLY and CDR2 FYNNEI. V lost 10 bases to trimming and J lost 2 bases, with 11 bases between them. The CDR3 DNA is TGTGCCATATACATGAGTAACACTGAAGCTTTCTTT. It encodes CAIYMSNTEAFF.

V is TRBV5-5 and J is TRBJ1-4, with 9 bases fitting TRBD1. The germline gives CDR1 SGHKS, CDR2 YYEKEE (reference sequence). The V gene end was trimmed by 3 bases and the J gene end by 7 bases; junction bases not matched to a gene: 7. The CDR3 is 15 residues long. CDR3 bases: TGTGCCAGCAGCTCGAACCGGGACAGGGTTGAAAAACTGTTTTTT. This translates into CASSSNRDRVEKLFF.

This clonotype turned up a few times. This chain links TRBV19 with TRBJ1-1; D gene unclear. This CDR3 has 13 residues. V gave up 4 bases and J gave up 1 base, with 7 bases separating them. Germline V gene lookup returns CDR1 LNHDA and CDR2 SQIVND (reference sequence). The CDR3 here is CASSRSRNTEAFF. DNA of the CDR3: TGTGCCAGTAGTAGGAGCAGGAACACTGAAGCTTTCTTT.

The chain links TRBV12-3 or TRBV12-4 to TRBJ2-5, with D unclear. The CDR3 extends over 12 amino acids. The V and J ends lost 1 base and 3 bases respectively, with 3 bases between them. The CDR3 DNA sequence: TGTGCCAGCAGTTTAGGGGAAGAGACCCAGTACTTC. It is translated as CASSLGEETQYF.

This clonotype came up a few times. This chain links TRBV6-1 with TRBJ2-5; 9 nucleotides line up with TRBD2. The length of the CDR3 is 15 residues. The germline V gene has CDR1 MNHNS and CDR2 SASEGT. With V trimmed by 1 base and J by 2 bases, 2 bases remained unmatched. The CDR3 is CASSEGAGGQETQYF. The CDR3 DNA sequence: TGTGCCAGCAGTGAAGGGGCGGGGGGGCAAGAGACCCAGTACTTC.

The chain employs TRBV30 and TRBJ1-1; D not certain. CDR3 length equals 14 residues. Germline V CDR1 and CDR2: GTSNPN, SVGIG (reference sequence). The V end lost 4 bases, the J end lost 0 bases, and 12 bases lay between the germline ends. This CDR3 reads CAWNPTRMNTEAFF. CDR3 in DNA: TGTGCCTGGAACCCTACTCGAATGAACACTGAAGCTTTCTTT.

Only a few counts were recorded for this clonotype. V usage is TRBV6-2 or TRBV6-3 and J usage is TRBJ1-1; 8 bases agree with TRBD1. V lost 2 bases to trimming and J lost 1 base; unmatched junction nucleotides: 6. Germline V CDR1 and CDR2: MNHEY, SVGEGT. CDR3 length: 16 residues. The chain's CDR3 is CASSYKKTGENTEAFF. The CDR3 bases are TGTGCCAGCAGTTACAAAAAGACAGGGGAGAACACTGAAGCTTTCTTT.

Only a few counts were recorded for this clonotype. The V and J genes are TRBV4-1 and TRBJ2-1; the D is unclear. CDR1 is MGHRA, CDR2 YSYEKL, per germline. V lost 1 base and J 4 bases, leaving 8 bases between the germline ends. There are 14 residues in the CDR3. This CDR3 reads CASSQGHLYNEQFF. DNA for the CDR3: TGCGCCAGCAGCCAAGGACACCTTTACAATGAGCAGTTCTTC.

In this sample, this clonotype turned up a few times. The rearrangement joins TRBV29-1 to TRBJ2-1; possibly TRBD2 for D (5 bases). The CDR3 runs to 14 residues. With 2 bases removed from V and 3 bases from J, the gap between germline ends came to 11 bases. The germline V gene encodes CDR1 SQVTM and CDR2 ANQGSEA. The DNA of the CDR3 is TGCAGCGTTGAAATACCGGGAATCTACAATGAGCAGTTCTTC. Its translation is CSVEIPGIYNEQFF.

In this sample, this clonotype turned up a few times. This chain uses TRBV4-1 with TRBJ1-2; D is unresolved. The CDR3 has 14 amino acids. Germline CDR1 MGHRA, CDR2 YSYEKL. The V end was cut by 1 base, the J end by 6 bases, with 12 bases between. The DNA of the CDR3 is TGCGCCAGCAGCCAAGCGAGGACTCCTCATGGCTACACCTTC. It yields the protein CASSQARTPHGYTF.

The genes are TRBV12-3 or TRBV12-4 and TRBJ2-7, with 8 positions matching TRBD1. This CDR3 spans 16 amino acids. The V and J ends lost 5 bases and 2 bases, in that order; junction bases with no gene match: 11. In DNA, the CDR3 is TGTGCCAGCAGTACCGGGGGAGACAGGGGAACCTACGAGCAGTACTTC. As protein: CASSTGGDRGTYEQYF.